The sample holds one count of the clone carrying this TCR beta chain. The germline V gene has CDR1 MNHEY and CDR2 SVGAGI. This CDR3 has 15 residues. Trimming took 6 bases from V and 5 from J, leaving 16 bases between them. The data belong to a study of technical replicates of blood from a handful of donors. The table came from immunoSEQ multiplex PCR; TCRdb's copy has only in-frame clones and leaves some out. The table has roughly 70,000 clones, 91% seen once; the top ten hold over 4%. V usage is TRBV6-5 and J usage is TRBJ2-2, with D possibly being TRBD1 (5 bases). This TCR came from a human donor in good health. Some clones in this sample may be carry-over from other donors' samples. The sequencing input was PBMCs. CDR3 sequence: CASRVGRVGTGELFF. The CDR3 region has the DNA TGTGCCAGCAGAGTGGGGCGAGTAGGGACCGGGGAGCTGTTTTTT.